The present T cell receptor beta chain was sequenced within a study of technical replicates of blood from a few donors. Germline-derived CDR1 and CDR2 are SGHNT and YYREEE (reference sequence). This CDR3 has 15 residues. J was trimmed by 6 bases and V by 4 bases; bases with no gene match: 8. Assay used: immunoSEQ multiplex PCR; TCRdb lists only in-frame clones, some missing. The table records over 50,000 clones, around 87% of them present only once. The TCR sequence derives from a human donor in good health. Some clones in this sample may be carry-over from other donors' samples. The chain carries TRBV5-4 and TRBJ2-5, with TRBD2 identical over 11 bases. The source material was PBMCs. The DNA of the CDR3 is TGTGCCAGCAGCACAGGACTAGCGGGCACTAAGACCCAGTACTTC. It translates to CASSTGLAGTKTQYF.